This TCR beta chain was sequenced for a study of blood T cells in healthy people across ages. The authors ran a second PCR of about 7 to 12 cycles using a sample-barcoded 5' primer and a J-beta primer mix. TCRdb re-called the 5' RACE reads with MiXCR, one entry per CDR3 protein. The sample has approximately 1.5 million distinct CDR3 sequences, approximately 42% seen once; the top ten hold about 4.1%. The sample consisted of blood. The source of this sequence is a woman aged 18-30 years in good health.

In nucleotides, the CDR3 is TGTGCCAGCACCACCGGGACAGGGGGCCACTATGGCTACACCTTC. As protein: CASTTGTGGHYGYTF. The rearrangement uses TRBV28 and TRBJ1-2; 12 bases match TRBD1. V shed 7 bases, J shed 3 bases, and the junction held 6 bases outside the gene matches. Germline assignment: CDR1 MDHEN and CDR2 SYDVKM. The CDR3 covers 15 residues.